These 14 T cell receptor beta chains were all obtained from the same sample, sequenced in a study of persistence of HIV-infected CD4 T cells. For these receptors, no antigen is known. Anti-CD3/anti-CD28 beads served as a nonspecific positive control stimulus. Responding CD4+ T cells were sorted by upregulation of both CD40 ligand and CD69. The immunoSEQ assay was version 4, run in survey mode. Clones were sequenced by immunoSEQ multiplex PCR, and TCRdb holds only the in-frame ones, with some missing. Of 35,000 to 50,000 clones listed, 90% to 95% were seen once; the top ten hold 1.8%. Sequencing used CD4+ T cells sorted from PBMCs after 18-hour stimulation, obtained from a patient who received antiretroviral therapy. These TCRs come from an adult man with HIV who was CMV-seropositive.

As DNA, the CDR3 is TGTGCCATCAGTGTAGGGACAGAGTCCTACGAGCAGTACTTC. Translating it yields CAISVGTESYEQYF. The V gene is TRBV10-3, the J gene TRBJ2-7; 7 bases match TRBD1. Germline CDR1 reads ENHRY; CDR2 reads SYGVKD. V lost 4 bases and J lost 1; bases outside the gene matches: 4. The CDR3 consists of 14 residues.

The chain employs TRBV7-3 and TRBJ2-3, with 8 bases fitting TRBD1. Germline loops: CDR1 SGHTA, CDR2 FQGTGA. V trimming: 5 bases; J trimming: 4 bases; junction bases outside the gene matches: 5. There are 14 residues in the CDR3. CDR3: CASSPQGEADTQYF. CDR3 in DNA: TGTGCCAGCAGCCCACAGGGGGAGGCAGATACGCAGTATTTT.

The chain joins TRBV7-9 to TRBJ2-1; 8 bases line up with TRBD1. The CDR3 runs to 15 residues. V was clipped by 5 bases and J by 5 bases; unmatched bases: 8. CDR1 SEHNR and CDR2 FQNEAQ come from the germline V gene (reference sequence). Here the CDR3 DNA reads TGTGCCAGCAGCCCCAGGGGACAGGTTCACAATGAGCAGTTCTTC. Its protein is CASSPRGQVHNEQFF. The complete variable domain, with remaining parts taken from reference TRBV7-9 and TRBJ2-1, reads DTGVSQNPRHKITKRGQNVTFRCDPISEHNRLYWYRQTLGQGPEFLTYFQNEAQLEKSRLLSDRFSAERPKGSFSTLEIQRTEQGDSAMYLCASSPRGQVHNEQFFGPGTRLTVL.

This sequence joins TRBV2 and TRBJ2-7; the D is unclear. The CDR3 is 16 amino acids. V dropped 0 bases and J dropped 1 base, with 13 bases sitting between them. CDR1 is SNHLY, CDR2 FYNNEI, per germline. CDR3 sequence (DNA): TGTGCCAGCAGTGAAGCGCGGTTCCAACCATCCTACGAGCAGTACTTC. Translating it yields CASSEARFQPSYEQYF.

The rearrangement joins TRBV3-1 (or the pseudogene TRBV3-2) to TRBJ1-5; 7 bases map to TRBD1. The germline CDR1 and CDR2 sequences are LGHDT and YNNKEL (reference sequence). The CDR3 covers 13 residues. Trimming at V came to 0 bases and at J to 10 bases, leaving 3 bases not matched to a gene. The CDR3 nucleotides read TGTGCCAGCAGCCAAGATAGACAGGGACCCCAGCATTTT. Residues: CASSQDRQGPQHF.

The V and J genes are TRBV4-1 and TRBJ2-3, with TRBD2 matching over 8 bases. Germline V gene data show CDR1 as MGHRA and CDR2 as YSYEKL. V dropped 3 bases and J dropped 5; count of bases not matched to a gene: 10. This CDR3 contains 16 residues. CDR3 in amino acids: CASSQPHGLAVDTQYF. The CDR3 nucleotides read TGCGCCAGCAGCCAGCCCCACGGACTAGCAGTAGATACGCAGTATTTT.

V gene TRBV29-1 combines with J gene TRBJ1-4; D is unclear. The germline V and J ends were trimmed by 6 bases and 0 bases, with 8 bases remaining between them. The germline CDR1 and CDR2 sequences are SQVTM and ANQGSEA. The CDR3 is made up of 13 amino acids. DNA for the CDR3: TGCAGCGTGGCGGGAGCAACTAATGAAAAACTGTTTTTT. Translated, it gives CSVAGATNEKLFF.

The genes are TRBV28 and TRBJ1-2, with D hard to call. Trimming left V 7 bases short and J 2 bases short, with 11 bases between. Germline CDR1 and CDR2: MDHEN and SYDVKM. CDR3 size: 13 residues. CDR3 loop: CASTLGRNYGYTF. In nucleotides, the CDR3 is TGTGCCAGCACCCTAGGACGGAACTATGGCTACACCTTC.

The chain links TRBV5-1 to TRBJ1-2; D gene ambiguous. CDR1 is SGHRS and CDR2 is YFSETQ in the germline V gene. Trimming left V 0 bases short and J 6 bases short, with 9 bases between. CDR3 length: 13 residues. CDR3 amino acids: CASSLGPEDGYTF. CDR3 DNA sequence: TGCGCCAGCAGCTTGGGCCCGGAAGATGGCTACACCTTC.

CDR3 protein: CASSLISQGDYGYTF. Here the CDR3 DNA reads TGTGCCAGCAGTTTAATTTCGCAGGGCGACTATGGCTACACCTTC. The V gene is TRBV28, the J gene TRBJ1-2, with D possibly being TRBD1 (5 bases). The V end lost 2 bases, the J end lost 3 bases, and 13 bases lay between the germline ends. Germline assignment: CDR1 MDHEN and CDR2 SYDVKM. The CDR3 is 15 residues long.

V is TRBV5-8 and J is TRBJ2-5; D could derive from TRBD1 or TRBD2 (5 bases each). Trimming pared 0 bases from V and 4 bases from J, leaving 19 bases between. The CDR3 length is 17 residues. CDR1 and CDR2 from the germline V gene are SGHTS and YDEGEE. In nucleotides, the CDR3 is TGTGCCAGCAGCTTGGGTCCGGCCCCCGAGGGGTCAGAGACCCAGTACTTC. It translates to CASSLGPAPEGSETQYF.

The chain joins TRBV5-8 to TRBJ2-5, with D tentatively TRBD1 (5 bases). Between the trimmed V and J ends, which lost 1 base and 0 bases, there was a span of 10 bases. Germline V gene lookup returns CDR1 SGHTS and CDR2 YDEGEE. The length of the CDR3 is 15 residues. CDR3 sequence: CASSLWQGYQETQYF. In DNA, the CDR3 is TGTGCCAGCAGCTTGTGGCAGGGATACCAAGAGACCCAGTACTTC.

The rearrangement joins TRBV28 to TRBJ2-2; 9 bases line up with TRBD1. The CDR3 has 15 amino acids. After removal of 3 bases from V and 7 bases from J, the junction contained 6 bases not matched to a gene. Germline CDR1 MDHEN, CDR2 SYDVKM. The CDR3 DNA is TGTGCCAGCAGTTTGACAGGGGGTACGGGCGGGGAGCTGTTTTTT. Encoded protein: CASSLTGGTGGELFF.

J is TRBJ2-2 and V is TRBV18; D might be TRBD1 (5 bases). The CDR3 is made up of 15 amino acids. Trimming took 1 base from V and 3 from J, leaving 9 bases between them. CDR1 is KGHSH, CDR2 LQKENI, per germline. The CDR3 bases are TGTGCCAGCTCACCACTTGGGGCGGACACCGGGGAGCTGTTTTTT. This translates into CASSPLGADTGELFF.